This T cell receptor (beta chain) was found in a study of CD8+CD57+ T cells in acquired aplastic anemia. Study overall: The study obtained an average of roughly 3 ug of DNA from sorted CD4+ and CD8+ cells.

Sequenced patients had shown CD8+CD57+ cell expansion by flow cytometry. Study conclusions and caveats: Patients and controls were found to share 25 to 35 CD8+ CDR3 sequences.

This clonotype was recorded many times. Its matching antigen is unknown. Genomic DNA was employed as the template in profiling TCR beta VDJ and CDR3. MiXCR was run by TCRdb on the reads, yielding one entry per CDR3 protein. The table shows around 160,000 distinct CDR3 sequences, with about 45% occurring only once. Deletions cut 2 bases from V and 5 bases from J, with 11 bases between. The CDR3 is made up of 14 amino acids. Germline values: CDR1 SGHTA, CDR2 FQGNSA. The chain couples TRBV7-2 to TRBJ2-3; D remains unclear. The origin of this receptor is a human donor with aplastic anemia. The sequencing sample was made of sorted CD4+, CD8+, or CD8+CD57+ T cells (not recorded which) from PBMCs. The CDR3, as DNA: TGTGCCAGCAGCTTAAGTGTCGCAGGAGATACGCAGTATTTT. It codes for CASSLSVAGDTQYF.